A selection of T cell receptor beta chains follows, all from one sample in a study of blood T cells in healthy people across ages. Via MiXCR, TCRdb re-called the 5' RACE reads, giving one row per CDR3 protein. The table includes roughly 930,000 distinct CDR3 sequences, 48% detected once. Sequences were obtained from blood. Receptors were obtained from a young man in good health. The conserved cysteine and the conserved F or W are not part of the CDR3 here. A row's size may be missing; if present it is once, few, many or a size class.

TRBV4-3	TRBJ2-1	few	ASSQPSGGHNEQF
TRBV3-1	TRBJ2-1	NA	ASSQASGGASYNEQF
TRBV25-1	TRBJ2-3	NA	ASSAKGNTQY
TRBV7-8	TRBJ2-4	few	ASSLAPQTALTKNIQY
TRBV12-3/TRBV12-4	TRBJ1-1	NA	ASSPPGGSSEAF
TRBV20-1	TRBJ1-2	NA	SALDGYGYT
TRBV20-1	TRBJ1-2	many	SARNGADYGYT
TRBV27	TRBJ1-2	NA	ASSLYRPGQGNPNYGYT
TRBV15	TRBJ2-4	NA	ATSRDPTSGTPVAKNIQY
TRBV5-1	TRBJ2-3	NA	ASSLEAYPTDTQY
TRBV7-9	TRBJ1-5	NA	ASSLGGGGISNQPQH
TRBV20-1	TRBJ2-7	NA	SARDRNAYEQY
TRBV4-2	TRBJ2-1	NA	ASSQELESSYNEQF
TRBV5-1	TRBJ1-6	NA	ASSLGQQGLNSPLH
TRBV29-1	NA	NA	SVYGTDKEETQY
TRBV12-3/TRBV12-4	TRBJ1-2	few	ASSLDRSGVTGNT
TRBV6-1	TRBJ2-7	NA	ASSVGTGVNEQY
TRBV9	TRBJ2-1	NA	ASSVDLAGGYNEQF
TRBV6-2/TRBV6-3	TRBJ1-2	NA	ASTTARGNYGYT
TRBV29-1	TRBJ2-1	NA	SVEDAAGGLASLYNEQF
TRBV29-1	NA	NA	SVEGTGVYEQY
TRBV10-3	TRBJ2-5	NA	AIGLAQETQY
TRBV10-3	TRBJ2-2	NA	AIRGSGELF
TRBV4-1	TRBJ2-7	NA	ASSQAEGNEQY
TRBV10-3	TRBJ1-1	NA	AIRTGGGGSEAF
TRBV15	TRBJ2-1	NA	ATSPGGAGGLNEQF
TRBV28	TRBJ1-4	NA	ASKPASSNEKLF
TRBV9	TRBJ2-5	NA	ASSVKTLFGKTQY
TRBV12-3/TRBV12-4	TRBJ2-7	NA	ASSVQGITYEQY
TRBV6-5	NA	NA	ASSYSPGDPSEQY
TRBV29-1	TRBJ2-1	NA	GVTTGVNNEQF
TRBV20-1	TRBJ2-7	NA	SARPQGGDSYEQY
TRBV29-1	TRBJ1-1	NA	SVARGVNTEAF
TRBV6-5	TRBJ2-3	few	ASSYESTDTQY
TRBV4-2	TRBJ2-1	few	ASSQEMAGNEQF
TRBV6-1	NA	NA	ASSEADGYEQY
TRBV6-1	TRBJ1-5	NA	ASSEVWGADQPQH
TRBV27	TRBJ2-1	few	ASSLGGKGNEQF
TRBV3-1	TRBJ2-4	NA	ASSPSQGNIQY
TRBV20-1	TRBJ1-6	NA	SARLGAVNSPLH
TRBV20-1	TRBJ2-7	NA	SALNSGRVDEQN
TRBV15	TRBJ2-3	NA	ATSRGQGASTDTQY